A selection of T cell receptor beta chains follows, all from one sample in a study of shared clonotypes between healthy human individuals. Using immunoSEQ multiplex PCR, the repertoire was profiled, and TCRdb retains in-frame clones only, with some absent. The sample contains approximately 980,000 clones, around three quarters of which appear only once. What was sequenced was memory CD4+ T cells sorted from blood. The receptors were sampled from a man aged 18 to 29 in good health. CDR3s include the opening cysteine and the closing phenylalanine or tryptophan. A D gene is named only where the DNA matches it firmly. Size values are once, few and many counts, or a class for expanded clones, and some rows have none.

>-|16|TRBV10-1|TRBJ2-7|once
CASSEGRGAPSYEQYF
TGCGCCAGCAGTGAAGGTCGAGGTGCCCCTTCCTACGAGCAGTACTTC
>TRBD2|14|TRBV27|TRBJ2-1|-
CASSPSGVYNEQFF
TGTGCCAGCAGCCCTAGCGGGGTCTACAATGAGCAGTTCTTC
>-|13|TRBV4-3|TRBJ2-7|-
CASSQEIRYEQYF
TGCGCCAGCAGCCAAGAGATCCGTTACGAGCAGTACTTC
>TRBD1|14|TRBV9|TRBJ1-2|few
CASSVGQALYGYTF
TGTGCCAGCAGCGTTGGACAGGCCCTCTATGGCTACACCTTC
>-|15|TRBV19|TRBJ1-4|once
CASTAIRGTNEKLFF
TGTGCCAGTACCGCCATTCGAGGGACTAATGAAAAACTGTTTTTT
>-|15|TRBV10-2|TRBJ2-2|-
CASSDPGANTGELFF
TGCGCCAGCAGTGACCCAGGGGCTAACACCGGGGAGCTGTTTTTT
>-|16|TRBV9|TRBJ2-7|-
CASSVGIYGTDYEQYF
TGTGCCAGCAGCGTAGGTATCTACGGGACGGACTACGAGCAGTACTTC
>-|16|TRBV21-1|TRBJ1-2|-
CASSPQGQGEIYGYTF
TGTGCCAGCAGCCCCCAGGGACAGGGGGAGATCTATGGCTACACCTTC
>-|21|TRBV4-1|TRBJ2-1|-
CASSQDPRGWGRLSSYNEQFF
TGCGCCAGCAGCCAAGACCCCCGGGGCTGGGGGCGGTTAAGCTCCTACAATGAGCAGTTCTTC
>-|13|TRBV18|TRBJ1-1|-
CASSPNRNTEAFF
TGTGCCAGCTCACCGAACAGAAACACTGAAGCTTTCTTT
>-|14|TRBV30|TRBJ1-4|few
CAWSAGLYGGKLFF
TGTGCCTGGAGTGCCGGGCTCTACGGTGGAAAACTGTTTTTT